This passage covers 6 T cell receptor beta chains from one sample sequenced in a study of neurological immune-mediated disorders. TCRdb redid the calling of the 5' RACE reads with MiXCR, one entry per CDR3 protein. The repertoire includes about 74,000 distinct CDR3 sequences, 4% to 6% of them detected once, and around 7.2% sits in the top ten. The sample was PBMCs. Receptor source: a man aged 18 to 30 with multiple sclerosis.

This clonotype was found many times. The rearrangement joins TRBV10-3 to TRBJ2-3; TRBD2 might be the D (6 bases). Between the trimmed V and J ends, which lost 3 bases and 4 bases, there was a span of 14 bases. The CDR3 runs 15 residues. Germline CDR1 is ENHRY and CDR2 is SYGVKD. The CDR3 bases are TGTGCCATCAGTGATCCCGGAGGGCCCCCAGATACGCAGTATTTT. Encoded protein: CAISDPGGPPDTQYF.

In its sample, this clonotype was seen many times. The J gene is TRBJ1-1, the V gene TRBV24-1; D not certain. The germline gives CDR1 KGHDR, CDR2 SFDVKD. V lost 2 bases, J lost 10 bases, and 10 bases lay in between. CDR3 length equals 12 residues. CDR3 residues: CATSDSTPRAFF. CDR3 sequence (DNA): TGTGCCACCAGTGATTCGACCCCCAGAGCTTTCTTT.

This clonotype has a count of ten or more. V is TRBV4-1 and J is TRBJ2-7; TRBD1 matches 7 bases. V lost 1 base, J lost 2 bases, and 17 bases stayed unmatched. Germline V gives CDR1 MGHRA, CDR2 YSYEKL. There are 19 residues in the CDR3. This chain's CDR3 is CASSQGRIRSGTVTYEQYF. DNA for the CDR3: TGCGCCAGCAGCCAAGGAAGAATCCGGTCAGGGACAGTCACCTACGAGCAGTACTTC.

This clonotype was seen ten or more times. The J gene is TRBJ2-1, the V gene TRBV20-1, with TRBD2 matching 16 bases. The CDR3 runs to 21 residues. Trimming took 4 bases from V and 1 from J; bases not matched to a gene: 16. CDR1 is DFQATT and CDR2 is SNEGSKA in the germline V gene (reference sequence). In nucleotides, the CDR3 is TGCAGTGCTACTACCCAACCGGGACTAGCGGGGGGGCCAGGGTCCTACAATGAGCAGTTCTTC. It encodes CSATTQPGLAGGPGSYNEQFF.

The chain joins TRBV11-1 to TRBJ2-5, with D unresolved. Trimming pared 2 bases from V and 1 base from J, leaving 5 bases between. Germline CDR1 is SGHAT and CDR2 is FQDESV (reference sequence). This CDR3 spans 13 amino acids. CDR3 amino acids: CASSLSPQETQYF. For the CDR3, the DNA is TGTGCCAGCAGCTTATCTCCCCAAGAGACCCAGTACTTC.

The CDR3 coding sequence is TGCAGTGCTAGCGGGAGGGGTAGCACAGATACGCAGTATTTT. Translating gives CSASGRGSTDTQYF. The V gene is TRBV20-1, the J gene TRBJ2-3; 8 positions agree with TRBD2. There are 14 residues in the CDR3. V shed 3 bases and J 0 bases; nucleotides not matched to a gene: 2. CDR1 and CDR2 (germline): DFQATT, SNEGSKA (reference sequence).